Listed below are T cell receptor beta chains from one sample, sequenced in a study of OX40 agonist ivuxolimab in advanced cancers. The data were produced by immunoSEQ multiplex PCR, yet TCRdb's version contains in-frame clones alone and is incomplete. The data show 72,000 or so clones, 80% seen once. Sample: CD4+ or CD8+ T cells sorted from blood, taken in a trial of the OX40 agonist ivuxolimab. These receptors were taken from an adult with an advanced solid tumor such as melanoma, head and neck, liver or kidney cancer. The CDR3 runs from the conserved cysteine through the conserved F or W. Each record gives: V gene, J gene, CDR3 protein.

TRBV14,TRBJ2-7,CASSQAGWGFYEQYF
TRBV9,TRBJ2-1,CASSLGPDAKQFF
TRBV5-1,TRBJ1-1,CASSLTGSTEAFF
TRBV5-1,TRBJ1-1,CASSFELNTEAFF
TRBV5-1,TRBJ2-5,CASSASGGGGETQYF
TRBV7-7,TRBJ2-5,CASSLGRLVSQETQYF
TRBV2,TRBJ1-2,CASTKEGDYGYTF
TRBV16,TRBJ1-1,CASSREIGVGEAFF
TRBV28,TRBJ1-6,CASSYLGGSSPLHF
TRBV29-1,TRBJ2-1,CSVGGGTGNEQFF
TRBV11-1,TRBJ1-1,CASSLEEGAGTEAFF
TRBV21-1,TRBJ1-5,CASSTLPGSEVNQPQHF
TRBV28,TRBJ1-5,CASGDRAYQPQHF
TRBV6-6,TRBJ2-2,CASRPRLAGVTGELFF
TRBV7-9,TRBJ1-1,CASSLTGDTEAFF
TRBV29-1,TRBJ2-1,CSVEGRYNEQFF
TRBV2,TRBJ2-2,CASSEQGLRGELFF
TRBV7-2,TRBJ1-1,CASSRDRPTEAFF
TRBV11-3,TRBJ2-7,CASSLAGVSSYEQYF
TRBV2,TRBJ2-3,CASSVVRVKDTQYF
TRBV5-1,TRBJ1-1,CASSLRDSNTEAFF
TRBV6-5,TRBJ2-5,CASSSTPGQGETQYF
TRBV9,TRBJ2-3,CASSVGPGQGSLDTQYF
TRBV6-5,TRBJ2-5,CASSRGAWETQYF
TRBV10-3,TRBJ2-7,CAIRDWDEQYF
TRBV18,TRBJ1-6,CASSPGQGRNSPLHF
TRBV2,TRBJ2-5,CASSEGRGRETQYF
TRBV7-2,TRBJ1-2,CASSLEPLWAMGYTF
TRBV6-5,TRBJ1-2,CASSQQGTYGYTF
TRBV5-1,TRBJ2-2,CASNRGGTNTGELFF
TRBV18,TRBJ2-1,CASSPPDIRNEQFF
TRBV7-9,TRBJ2-1,CASSSYPSTSGGAINEQFF
TRBV2,TRBJ2-4,CASRVTGAEYIQYF
TRBV10-1,TRBJ2-7,CACPTGSPYEQYF
TRBV7-2,TRBJ2-3,CASSSTPPGQGFDTQYF
TRBV7-6,TRBJ2-7,CASSLGTGSSYEQYF
TRBV6-6,TRBJ1-2,CASMTGPNYGYTF
TRBV7-8,TRBJ1-2,CASSFDTGVYGYTF
TRBV5-1,TRBJ2-5,CASSLVVGTVETQYF
TRBV4-3,TRBJ1-6,CASSQEQGAGNSPLHF
TRBV7-2,TRBJ1-4,CASSLLGTGKEKLFF
TRBV29-1,TRBJ1-1,CSATGRLDTEAFF
TRBV15,TRBJ1-3,CATSRDHSSGNTIYF